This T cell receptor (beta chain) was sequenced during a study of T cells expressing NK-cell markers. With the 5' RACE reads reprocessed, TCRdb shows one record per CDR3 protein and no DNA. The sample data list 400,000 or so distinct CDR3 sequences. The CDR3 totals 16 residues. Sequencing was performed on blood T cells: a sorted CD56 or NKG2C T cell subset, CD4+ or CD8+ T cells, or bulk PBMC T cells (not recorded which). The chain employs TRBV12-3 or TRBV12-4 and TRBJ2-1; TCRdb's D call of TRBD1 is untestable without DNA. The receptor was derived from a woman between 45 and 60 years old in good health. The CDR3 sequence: CASSFGGAVSYNEQFF.